The clone carrying this T cell receptor (delta chain) occurred a few times. Its specificity is unknown. This DNA translates differently at residue 12 from the TCRdb protein, which is that of a much larger clone; a read error is likely, and the protein shown is the DNA's own translation. This entry is derived from a study of γδ T cells in repeated Plasmodium falciparum infection. Study background: Malian gammadelta TCRs were studied during no-transmission periods and across acute malaria episodes.

General study results and limits: Many TCRgamma sequences overlapped between individuals in stable Vgamma9/Vdelta2+ repertoires. Repeated controlled infections reportedly drove waves of new clonotype selection in Vdelta2-negative, mostly Vdelta1+, gammadelta repertoires.

Vgamma9/Vdelta2+ and Vdelta2-negative gammadelta T cells were flow-sorted from PBMC for bulk sequencing. TCRdb made new clone calls on the multiplex PCR reads using CATT. Here the sample spans about 89,000 delta-chain clones, approximately 1.4% being singletons. After removal of 2 bases from V and 0 bases from J, the junction contained 18 bases not matched to a gene. CDR1 GEAIGNYY and CDR2 EKD come from the germline V gene. The CDR3 is 20 amino acids. The rearrangement links TRDV2 to TRDJ1, with 9 bases lining up with TRDD3. Here the J gene was assigned by germline matching of the DNA, as TCRdb has none. The receptor was isolated from a pool of human donors (malaria-infected and uninfected, not separated). Source material: gamma-delta T cells from blood. Written as DNA, the CDR3 is TGTGCCTGTGACAGACTGCTGGGGGATTCGCTATACCGACACACCGATAAACTCATCTTT. This translates into CACDRLLGDSLYRHTDKLIF.